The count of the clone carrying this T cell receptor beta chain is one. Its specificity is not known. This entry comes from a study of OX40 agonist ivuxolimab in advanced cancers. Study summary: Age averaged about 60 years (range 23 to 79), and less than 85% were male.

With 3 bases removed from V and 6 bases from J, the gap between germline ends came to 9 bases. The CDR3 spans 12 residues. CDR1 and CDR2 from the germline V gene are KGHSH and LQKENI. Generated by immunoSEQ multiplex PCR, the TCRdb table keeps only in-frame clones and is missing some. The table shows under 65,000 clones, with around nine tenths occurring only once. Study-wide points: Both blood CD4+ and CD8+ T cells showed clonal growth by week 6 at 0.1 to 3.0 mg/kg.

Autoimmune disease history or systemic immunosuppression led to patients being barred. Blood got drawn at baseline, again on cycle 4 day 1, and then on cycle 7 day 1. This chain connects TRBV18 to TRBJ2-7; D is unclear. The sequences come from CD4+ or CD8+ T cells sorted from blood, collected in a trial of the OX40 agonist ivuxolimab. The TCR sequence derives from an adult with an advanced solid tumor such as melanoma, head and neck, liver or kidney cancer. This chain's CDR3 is CASSPDGPEQYF. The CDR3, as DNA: TGTGCCAGCTCACCGGACGGGCCCGAGCAGTACTTC.